Included here is one T cell receptor beta chain sequence, with context. Profiling relied on immunoSEQ multiplex PCR, and the TCRdb table lists in-frame clones only, not all of them. The sample has 220,000 or so clones, roughly 84% seen once; the top ten hold 2.9%. The sample originates from a study of blood T cell repertoires in COVID-19. Study overall: Spain, Italy and the United States supplied samples that represented acute and convalescent COVID-19. From T cells, B-cell-depleted T cells, or PBMCs came the material, which was cDNA or gDNA.

Germline V gene lookup returns CDR1 MDHEN and CDR2 SYDVKM. This CDR3 has 13 amino acids. The V and J ends lost 3 bases and 4 bases respectively, with 10 bases between them. Sequenced input: peripheral blood. The chain employs TRBV28 and TRBJ2-7; a possible D gene is TRBD2 (6 bases). This clonotype was obtained from a man aged 50-60 years who had recovered from COVID-19. The CDR3 DNA reads as TGTGCCAGCAGTTTTGGGACTGGTTACGAGCAGTACTTC. Translation: CASSFGTGYEQYF.